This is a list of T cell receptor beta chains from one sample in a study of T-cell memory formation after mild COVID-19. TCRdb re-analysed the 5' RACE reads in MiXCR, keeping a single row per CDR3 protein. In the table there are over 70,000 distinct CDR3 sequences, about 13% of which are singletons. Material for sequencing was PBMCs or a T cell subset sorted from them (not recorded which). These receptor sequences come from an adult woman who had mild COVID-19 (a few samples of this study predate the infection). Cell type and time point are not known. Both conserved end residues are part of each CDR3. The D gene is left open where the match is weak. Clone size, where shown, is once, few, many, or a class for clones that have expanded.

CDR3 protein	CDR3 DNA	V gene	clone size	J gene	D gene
CASSWGLAGATDTQYF	TGTGCCAGCAGCTGGGGGCTAGCGGGAGCCACAGATACGCAGTATTTT	TRBV11-2	-	TRBJ2-3	TRBD2
CASSESRRSTYEQYF	TGTGCCAGCAGTGAATCGAGACGGAGTACCTACGAGCAGTACTTC	TRBV6-1	few	TRBJ2-7	-
CSVVGRGNTEAFF	TGCAGCGTTGTAGGCCGTGGAAACACTGAAGCTTTCTTT	TRBV29-1	-	TRBJ1-1	-
CASRAASGRVYNEQFF	TGTGCCAGCCGGGCGGCTAGCGGGAGGGTCTACAATGAGCAGTTCTTC	TRBV7-9	-	TRBJ2-1	TRBD2
CASSSTSVAYNEQFF	TGTGCCAGCAGCTCTACTAGCGTGGCCTACAATGAGCAGTTCTTC	TRBV7-9	-	TRBJ2-1	TRBD2
CASSQDEDIQSYEQYF	TGTGCCAGCAGCCAAGATGAGGACATTCAATCCTACGAGCAGTACTTC	TRBV3-1	many	TRBJ2-7	-
CASSLASGGNYGYTF	TGTGCCAGCAGCTTGGCTTCAGGGGGTAACTATGGCTACACCTTC	TRBV5-5	-	TRBJ1-2	TRBD1
CASSLPGLAGTDTQYF	TGTGCCAGCAGCTTACCGGGACTAGCGGGAACAGATACGCAGTATTTT	TRBV7-9	few	TRBJ2-3	TRBD2
CASSPDKPGLGNEQFF	TGTGCCAGCAGCCCGGACAAGCCGGGACTTGGGAATGAGCAGTTCTTC	TRBV3-2	-	TRBJ2-1	-
CASSPDSKDEQYF	TGTGCCAGCAGTCCGGACAGCAAGGACGAGCAGTACTTC	TRBV12-3/TRBV12-4	few	TRBJ2-7	-
CASSEGVWTEAFF	TGTGCCAGCAGTGAGGGGGTTTGGACTGAAGCTTTCTTT	TRBV12-3/TRBV12-4	few	TRBJ1-1	-
CASSQGEGLAGAMEQFF	TGCGCCAGCAGCCAAGGTGAAGGACTAGCGGGAGCGATGGAGCAGTTCTTC	TRBV4-3	few	TRBJ2-1	TRBD2
CASSVGGEENIQYF	TGTGCCAGCAGCGTAGGTGGAGAGGAAAACATTCAGTACTTC	TRBV9	few	TRBJ2-4	-
CSARDVFTDTQYF	TGCAGTGCTCGGGACGTGTTCACAGATACGCAGTATTTT	TRBV20-1	-	TRBJ2-3	-
CASGGDQPQHF	TGTGCCAGCGGGGGCGATCAGCCCCAGCATTTT	TRBV6-5	few	TRBJ1-5	-
CASSLGDFNQPQHF	TGCGCCAGCAGCTTGGGAGATTTCAATCAGCCCCAGCATTTT	TRBV5-1	-	TRBJ1-5	-
CASSLGPVNEQFF	TGTGCCAGCAGTTTAGGCCCGGTCAATGAGCAGTTCTTC	TRBV27	few	TRBJ2-1	-
CASSYFRGPNSYEQYF	TGTGCCAGCAGTTACTTTCGGGGGCCAAACTCCTACGAGCAGTACTTC	TRBV6-5	many	TRBJ2-7	-
CSAAFMKRGALGNEQFF	TGCAGTGCCGCCTTTATGAAGCGGGGGGCCCTAGGGAATGAGCAGTTCTTC	TRBV20-1	few	TRBJ2-1	TRBD2
CASSPSALEENQPQHF	TGTGCCAGCAGCCCGTCTGCGCTCGAGGAAAATCAGCCCCAGCATTTT	TRBV7-9	-	TRBJ1-5	-
CASSLLQESTDTQYF	TGTGCCAGCAGCTTACTCCAGGAGAGCACAGATACGCAGTATTTT	TRBV7-9	many	TRBJ2-3	-
CASSPGARYTDTQYF	TGTGCCAGCAGCCCAGGAGCCAGGTACACAGATACGCAGTATTTT	TRBV11-3	few	TRBJ2-3	-
CASSPLEGWLAGGHEQFF	TGTGCCAGCAGTCCCCTGGAAGGGTGGCTAGCGGGAGGCCATGAGCAGTTCTTC	TRBV6-6	few	TRBJ2-1	TRBD2
CSARLRSSGGVLGEQFF	TGCAGTGCTAGACTACGGTCTAGCGGTGGGGTCTTGGGTGAGCAGTTCTTC	TRBV20-1	-	TRBJ2-1	TRBD2
CASSLAAGLMSSYNEQFF	TGTGCCAGCAGCTTAGCTGCGGGACTCATGAGCTCCTACAATGAGCAGTTCTTC	TRBV7-9	-	TRBJ2-1	-
CSVENSSYNEQFF	TGCAGCGTTGAGAACAGCTCCTACAATGAGCAGTTCTTC	TRBV29-1	few	TRBJ2-1	-
CASSLARGNSGELFF	TGTGCCAGCAGCTTAGCCAGGGGGAACTCCGGGGAGCTGTTTTTT	TRBV7-3	-	TRBJ2-2	TRBD1
CASSHWGGLNTEAFF	TGCGCCAGCAGCCATTGGGGGGGCCTTAACACTGAAGCTTTCTTT	TRBV5-1	-	TRBJ1-1	-
CASTGGFSETQYF	TGTGCTAGTACAGGGGGCTTCAGTGAGACCCAGTACTTC	TRBV12-5	-	TRBJ2-5	TRBD1
CATSSEVASGSWETQYF	TGTGCCACCAGCAGTGAGGTTGCTAGCGGGAGTTGGGAGACCCAGTACTTC	TRBV15	many	TRBJ2-5	TRBD2
CASSLDEVAEAFF	TGTGCCAGCAGCTTAGACGAGGTCGCTGAAGCTTTCTTT	TRBV7-6	many	TRBJ1-1	-
CAISGDHWISYEQYF	TGTGCCATCAGCGGGGACCACTGGATTTCCTACGAGCAGTACTTC	TRBV10-3	many	TRBJ2-7	-
CASSLAGDFNTEAFF	TGTGCCAGCAGCCTAGCCGGCGATTTCAACACTGAAGCTTTCTTT	TRBV9	few	TRBJ1-1	-
CASSSPNQLEQYF	TGTGCCAGCAGCTCCCCAAACCAACTTGAGCAGTATTTT	TRBV7-6	-	TRBJ2-3	-
CASSLSSSAYEQYF	TGTGCCAGCAGTTTATCCTCCAGTGCCTACGAGCAGTACTTC	TRBV27	few	TRBJ2-7	-
CASSQGTGDLPYGYTF	TGTGCCAGCAGCCAAGGTACAGGCGACTTGCCCTATGGCTACACCTTC	TRBV4-2	few	TRBJ1-2	-
CASSLAFSDTGELFF	TGCGCCAGCAGCTTGGCCTTTAGCGACACCGGGGAGCTGTTTTTT	TRBV5-1	few	TRBJ2-2	-
CASTGVGRRDTEAFF	TGTGCCAGCACCGGAGTCGGGCGGCGTGACACTGAAGCTTTCTTT	TRBV2	-	TRBJ1-1	-
CASSGIRVNQPQHF	TGTGCCAGCAGTGGGATCAGGGTAAATCAGCCCCAGCATTTT	TRBV12-3/TRBV12-4	-	TRBJ1-5	-
CASSHPILGRSGYGYTF	TGTGCCAGCAGCCATCCTATCTTGGGGAGGTCTGGCTATGGCTACACCTTC	TRBV3-1	-	TRBJ1-2	-
CASSFEGLAGDTGELFF	TGTGCCAGCAGCTTCGAGGGACTAGCGGGGGACACCGGGGAGCTGTTTTTT	TRBV7-9	-	TRBJ2-2	TRBD2
CASSQNYGYTF	TGTGCCAGCAGCCAAAATTATGGCTACACCTTC	TRBV16	-	TRBJ1-2	-
CASSQEGLAGLDTQYF	TGCGCCAGCAGCCAAGAAGGGCTAGCGGGGTTGGATACGCAGTATTTT	TRBV4-1	many	TRBJ2-3	TRBD2
CASSSLRGRGPNNEQFF	TGTGCCAGCAGTTCCCTCAGGGGGCGAGGACCCAACAATGAGCAGTTCTTC	TRBV11-3	few	TRBJ2-1	TRBD1
CSVETRAPNYGYTF	TGCAGCGTTGAAACCCGGGCTCCTAACTATGGCTACACCTTC	TRBV29-1	many	TRBJ1-2	-
CASSLRTSGRPSYNEQFF	TGTGCCAGCAGCCTCAGGACTAGCGGGAGGCCCTCCTACAATGAGCAGTTCTTC	TRBV7-9	-	TRBJ2-1	TRBD2
CASSPGTSGVETQYF	TGCGCCAGCAGCCCCGGGACTAGCGGGGTGGAGACCCAGTACTTC	TRBV5-1	-	TRBJ2-5	TRBD2
CASTRSGGPGTSAEAFF	TGCGCCAGCACCCGATCCGGGGGGCCGGGGACAAGCGCTGAAGCTTTCTTT	TRBV4-1	-	TRBJ1-1	-
CASSVEGTSSAEQYF	TGTGCCAGCAGCGTAGAGGGGACTAGCTCAGCCGAGCAGTACTTC	TRBV9	-	TRBJ2-7	TRBD2
CASSHLAVRTDTQYF	TGTGCCAGCAGCCATCTAGCCGTCCGCACAGATACGCAGTATTTT	TRBV14	many	TRBJ2-3	-
CASSPRWESTEAFF	TGCGCCAGCAGCCCCCGGTGGGAGAGCACTGAAGCTTTCTTT	TRBV5-1	-	TRBJ1-1	-
CASTPAMAGGPADTQYF	TGTGCCAGCACCCCGGCGATGGCGGGAGGGCCGGCAGATACGCAGTATTTT	TRBV7-9	-	TRBJ2-3	TRBD2
CASSYASGANTEAFF	TGTGCCAGCAGTTACGCTTCCGGGGCGAACACTGAAGCTTTCTTT	TRBV6-5	few	TRBJ1-1	-
CASSLDQIGTAGETQYF	TGTGCCAGCAGCTTAGATCAAATTGGGACAGCCGGGGAGACCCAGTACTTC	TRBV11-2	few	TRBJ2-5	TRBD1
CASSQELSDYNEQFF	TGTGCCAGCAGCCAAGAACTCTCCGATTACAATGAGCAGTTCTTC	TRBV4-2	-	TRBJ2-1	-